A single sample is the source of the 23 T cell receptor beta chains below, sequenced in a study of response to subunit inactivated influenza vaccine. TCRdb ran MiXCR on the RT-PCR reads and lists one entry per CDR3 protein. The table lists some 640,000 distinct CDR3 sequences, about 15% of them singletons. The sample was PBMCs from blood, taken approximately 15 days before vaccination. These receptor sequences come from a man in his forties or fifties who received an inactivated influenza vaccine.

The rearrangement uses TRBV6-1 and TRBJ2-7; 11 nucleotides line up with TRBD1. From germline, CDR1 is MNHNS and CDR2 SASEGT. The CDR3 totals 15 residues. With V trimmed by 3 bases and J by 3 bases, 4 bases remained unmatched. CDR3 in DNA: TGTGCCAGCAGTGATTGGACAGGGGGCTACTACGAGCAGTACTTC. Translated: CASSDWTGGYYEQYF.

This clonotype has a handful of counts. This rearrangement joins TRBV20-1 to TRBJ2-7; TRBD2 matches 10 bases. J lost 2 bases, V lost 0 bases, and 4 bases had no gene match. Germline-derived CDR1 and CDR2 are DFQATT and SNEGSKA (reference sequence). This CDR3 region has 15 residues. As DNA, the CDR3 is TGCAGTGCTAGAGACGGGACTAGCGTTGCCTACGAGCAGTACTTC. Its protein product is CSARDGTSVAYEQYF.

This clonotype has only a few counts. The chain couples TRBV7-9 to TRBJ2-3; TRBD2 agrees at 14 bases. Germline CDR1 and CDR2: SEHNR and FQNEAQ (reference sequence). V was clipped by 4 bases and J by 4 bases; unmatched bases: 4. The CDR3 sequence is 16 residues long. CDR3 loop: CASSSEGLAGADTQYF. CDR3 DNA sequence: TGTGCCAGCAGCTCCGAGGGACTAGCGGGAGCAGATACGCAGTATTTT.

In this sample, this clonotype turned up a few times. The DNA for the CDR3 is TGCAGTGCCCCCAGGACGGGACAGGTGAACGGGGAGCTGTTTTTT. The encoded protein is CSAPRTGQVNGELFF. The chain carries TRBV20-1 and TRBJ2-2, with 8 bases identical to TRBD1. The V and J ends lost 6 bases and 7 bases, in that order; junction bases with no gene match: 13. The germline gives CDR1 DFQATT, CDR2 SNEGSKA (reference sequence). The CDR3 spans 15 residues.

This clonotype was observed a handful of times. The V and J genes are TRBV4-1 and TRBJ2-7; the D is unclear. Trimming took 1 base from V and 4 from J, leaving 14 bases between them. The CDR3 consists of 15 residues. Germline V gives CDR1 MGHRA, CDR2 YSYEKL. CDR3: CASSQAPPPEYEQYF. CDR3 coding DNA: TGCGCCAGCAGCCAAGCTCCGCCCCCTGAGTACGAGCAGTACTTC.

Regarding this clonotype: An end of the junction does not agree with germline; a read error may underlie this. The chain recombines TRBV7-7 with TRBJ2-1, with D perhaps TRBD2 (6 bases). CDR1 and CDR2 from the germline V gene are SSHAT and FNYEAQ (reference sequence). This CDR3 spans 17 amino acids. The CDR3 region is CASSLGRGSSSYNEQFF. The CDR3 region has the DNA TGTGCTAGCAGCTTAGGGCGGGGCTCGAGCTCCTACAATGAGCAGTTCTTC.

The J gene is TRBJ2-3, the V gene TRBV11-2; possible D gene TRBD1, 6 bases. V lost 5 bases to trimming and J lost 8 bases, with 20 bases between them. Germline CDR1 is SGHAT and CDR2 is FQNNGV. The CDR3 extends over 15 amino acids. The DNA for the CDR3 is TGTGCCAGCAGCCTGTCTGTTGGGACACAGGGTACGCAGTATTTT. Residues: CASSLSVGTQGTQYF.

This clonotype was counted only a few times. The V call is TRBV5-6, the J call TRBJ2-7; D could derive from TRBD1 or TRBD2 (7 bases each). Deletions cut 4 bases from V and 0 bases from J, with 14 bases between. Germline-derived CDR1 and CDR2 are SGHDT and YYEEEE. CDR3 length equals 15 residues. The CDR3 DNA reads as TGTGCCAGCAGCCACTCAGGGGGGGGCTCCTACGAGCAGTACTTC. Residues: CASSHSGGGSYEQYF.

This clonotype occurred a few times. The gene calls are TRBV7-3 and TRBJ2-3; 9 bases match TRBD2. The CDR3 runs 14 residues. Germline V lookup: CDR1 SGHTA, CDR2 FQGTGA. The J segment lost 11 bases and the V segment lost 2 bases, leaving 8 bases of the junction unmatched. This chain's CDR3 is CASSLGLAGFMQYF. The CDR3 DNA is TGTGCCAGCAGCTTAGGCCTAGCGGGATTTATGCAGTATTTT.

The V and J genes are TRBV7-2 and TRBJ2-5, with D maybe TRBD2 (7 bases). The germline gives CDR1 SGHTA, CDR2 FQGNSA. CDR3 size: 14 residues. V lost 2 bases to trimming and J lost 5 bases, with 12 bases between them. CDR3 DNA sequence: TGTGCCAGCAGCTTAACGAGGGGGGGGGAGACCCAGTACTTC. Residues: CASSLTRGGETQYF.

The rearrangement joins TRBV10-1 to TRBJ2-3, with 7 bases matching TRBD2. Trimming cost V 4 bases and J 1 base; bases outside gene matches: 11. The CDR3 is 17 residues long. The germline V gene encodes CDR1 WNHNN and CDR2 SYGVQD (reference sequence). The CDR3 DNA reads TGCGCCAGCAGTGGTCCGTTTCGCGCGGGGGGCACAGATACGCAGTATTTT. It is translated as CASSGPFRAGGTDTQYF.

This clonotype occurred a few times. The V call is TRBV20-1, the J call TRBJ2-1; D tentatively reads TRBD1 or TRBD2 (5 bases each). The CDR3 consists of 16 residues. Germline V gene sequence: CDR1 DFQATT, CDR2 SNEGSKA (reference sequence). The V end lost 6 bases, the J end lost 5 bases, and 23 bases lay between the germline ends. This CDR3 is CSAPRGDLLQNNEQFF. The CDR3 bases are TGCAGTGCCCCAAGAGGGGACCTCCTCCAAAACAATGAGCAGTTCTTC.

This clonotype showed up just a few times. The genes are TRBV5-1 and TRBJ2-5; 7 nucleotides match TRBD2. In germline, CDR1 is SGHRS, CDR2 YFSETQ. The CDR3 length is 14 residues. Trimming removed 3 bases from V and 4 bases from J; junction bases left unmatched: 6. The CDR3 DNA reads TGCGCCAGCAGCTCCTGGACTAGAACAGAGACCCAGTACTTC. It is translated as CASSSWTRTETQYF.

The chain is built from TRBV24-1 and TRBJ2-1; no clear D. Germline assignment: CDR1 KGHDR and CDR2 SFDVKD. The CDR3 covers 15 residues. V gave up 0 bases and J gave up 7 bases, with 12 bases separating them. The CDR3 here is CATSDLGVGYNEQFF. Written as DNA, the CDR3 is TGTGCCACCAGTGATTTGGGCGTAGGGTATAATGAGCAGTTCTTC.

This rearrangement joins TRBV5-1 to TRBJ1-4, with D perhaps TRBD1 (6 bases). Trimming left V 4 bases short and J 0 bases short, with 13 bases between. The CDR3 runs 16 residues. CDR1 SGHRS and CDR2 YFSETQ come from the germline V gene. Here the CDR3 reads CASSLGQIATNEKLFF. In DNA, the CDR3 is TGCGCCAGCAGCCTAGGACAGATAGCAACTAATGAAAAACTGTTTTTT.

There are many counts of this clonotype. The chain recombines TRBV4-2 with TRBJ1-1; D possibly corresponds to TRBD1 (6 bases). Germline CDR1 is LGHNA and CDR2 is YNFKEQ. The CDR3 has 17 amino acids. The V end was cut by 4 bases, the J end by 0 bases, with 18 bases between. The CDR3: CASSLPEGGTLNTEAFF. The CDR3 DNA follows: TGTGCCAGCAGCCTACCTGAGGGGGGGACCTTGAACACTGAAGCTTTCTTT.

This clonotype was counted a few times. CDR3 sequence reads: CSANGARMNTEAFF. DNA of the CDR3: TGCAGTGCCAACGGTGCTAGGATGAACACTGAAGCTTTCTTT. The V gene is TRBV20-1, the J gene TRBJ1-1; D gene unclear. V shed 6 bases and J shed 0 bases, with 14 bases lying between them. Germline CDR1 is DFQATT and CDR2 is SNEGSKA (reference sequence). The CDR3 spans 14 residues.

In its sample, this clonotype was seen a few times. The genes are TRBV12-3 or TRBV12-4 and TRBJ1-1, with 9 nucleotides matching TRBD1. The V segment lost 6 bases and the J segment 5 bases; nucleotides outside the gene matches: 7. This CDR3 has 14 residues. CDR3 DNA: TGTGCCAGCAGCCCACAGGGGGCGCTTACTGAAGCTTTCTTT. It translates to CASSPQGALTEAFF.

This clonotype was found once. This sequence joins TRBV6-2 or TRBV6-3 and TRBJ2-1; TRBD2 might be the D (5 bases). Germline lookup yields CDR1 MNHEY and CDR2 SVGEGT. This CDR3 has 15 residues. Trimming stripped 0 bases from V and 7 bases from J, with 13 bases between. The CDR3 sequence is CASSYSGLAWNEQFF. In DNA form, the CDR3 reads TGTGCCAGCAGTTACTCAGGATTAGCGTGGAATGAGCAGTTCTTC.

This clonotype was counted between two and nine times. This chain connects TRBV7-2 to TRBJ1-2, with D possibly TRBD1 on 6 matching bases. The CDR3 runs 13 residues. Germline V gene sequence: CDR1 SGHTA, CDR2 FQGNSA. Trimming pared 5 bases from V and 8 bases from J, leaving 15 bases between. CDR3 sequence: CASSIDRIRGYTF. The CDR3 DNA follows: TGTGCCAGCAGCATCGACAGGATTCGGGGCTACACCTTC. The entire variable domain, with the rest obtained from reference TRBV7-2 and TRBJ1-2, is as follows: GAGVSQSPSNKVTEKGKDVELRCDPISGHTALYWYRQSLGQGLEFLIYFQGNSAPDKSGLPSDRFSAERTGGSVSTLTIQRTQQEDSAVYLCASSIDRIRGYTFGSGTRLTVV.

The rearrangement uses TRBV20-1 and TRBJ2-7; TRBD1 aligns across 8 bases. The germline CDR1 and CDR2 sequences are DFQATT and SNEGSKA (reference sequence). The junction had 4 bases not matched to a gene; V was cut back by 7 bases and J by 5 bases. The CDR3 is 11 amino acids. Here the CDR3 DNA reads TGCAGTGGGGACAGGAGGAACGAGCAGTACTTC. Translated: CSGDRRNEQYF.

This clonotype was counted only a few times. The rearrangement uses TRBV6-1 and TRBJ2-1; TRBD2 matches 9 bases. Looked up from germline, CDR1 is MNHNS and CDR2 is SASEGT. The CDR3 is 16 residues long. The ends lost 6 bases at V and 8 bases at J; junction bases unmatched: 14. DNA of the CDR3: TGTGCCAGCAGCAAGGCCGCGGGGGGGTATGTGTATGAGCAGTTCTTC. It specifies CASSKAAGGYVYEQFF.

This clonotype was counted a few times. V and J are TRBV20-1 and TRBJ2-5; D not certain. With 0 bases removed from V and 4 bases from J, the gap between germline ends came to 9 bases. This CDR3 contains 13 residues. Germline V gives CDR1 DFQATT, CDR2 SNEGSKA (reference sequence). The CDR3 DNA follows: TGCAGTGCTAGAGATACGAATGGAGAGACCCAGTACTTC. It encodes CSARDTNGETQYF.